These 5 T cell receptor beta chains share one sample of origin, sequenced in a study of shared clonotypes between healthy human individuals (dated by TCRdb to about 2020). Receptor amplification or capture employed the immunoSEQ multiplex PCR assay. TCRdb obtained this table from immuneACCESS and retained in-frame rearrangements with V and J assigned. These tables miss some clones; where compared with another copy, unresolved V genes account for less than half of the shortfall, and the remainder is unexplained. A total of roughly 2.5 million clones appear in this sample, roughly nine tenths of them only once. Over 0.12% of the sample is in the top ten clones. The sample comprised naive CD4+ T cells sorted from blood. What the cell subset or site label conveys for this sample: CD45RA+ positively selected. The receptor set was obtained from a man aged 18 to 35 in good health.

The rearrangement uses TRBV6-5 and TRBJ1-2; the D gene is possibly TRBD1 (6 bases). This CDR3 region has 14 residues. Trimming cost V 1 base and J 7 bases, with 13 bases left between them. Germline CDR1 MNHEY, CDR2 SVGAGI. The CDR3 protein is CASSYFRGASGYTF. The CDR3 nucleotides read TGTGCCAGCAGTTACTTCCGGGGGGCCTCTGGCTACACCTTC.

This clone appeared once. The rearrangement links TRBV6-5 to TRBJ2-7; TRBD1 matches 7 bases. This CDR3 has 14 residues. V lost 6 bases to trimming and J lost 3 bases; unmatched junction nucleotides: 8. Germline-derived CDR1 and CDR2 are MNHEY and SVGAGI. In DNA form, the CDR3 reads TGTGCCAGCAGACAAGACAGGGTTGGCTACGAGCAGTACTTC. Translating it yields CASRQDRVGYEQYF.

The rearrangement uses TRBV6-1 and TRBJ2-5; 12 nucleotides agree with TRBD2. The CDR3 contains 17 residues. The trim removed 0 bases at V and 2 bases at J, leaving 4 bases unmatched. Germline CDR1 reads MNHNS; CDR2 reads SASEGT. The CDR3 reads CASSEAILAGGQETQYF. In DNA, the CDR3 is TGTGCCAGCAGTGAAGCCATTCTAGCGGGAGGGCAAGAGACCCAGTACTTC.

The chain's CDR3 is CSTGDSYEQYF. The CDR3 DNA reads as TGCTCCACGGGGGACTCCTACGAGCAGTACTTC. This chain links TRBV20-1 with TRBJ2-7, with TRBD2 as a possible D gene (6 bases). The germline V gene has CDR1 DFQATT and CDR2 SNEGSKA (reference sequence). This CDR3 region has 11 residues.

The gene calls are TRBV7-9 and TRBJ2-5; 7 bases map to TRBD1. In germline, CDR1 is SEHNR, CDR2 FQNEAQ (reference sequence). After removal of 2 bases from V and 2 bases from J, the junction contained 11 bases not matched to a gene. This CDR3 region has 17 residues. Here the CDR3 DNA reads TGTGCCAGCAGCTTAAGCCGCTCAGGGGGAGAACAAGAGACCCAGTACTTC. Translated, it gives CASSLSRSGGEQETQYF.